This paragraph reports one TCR beta chain. Germline assignment: CDR1 GTSNPN and CDR2 SVGIG (reference sequence). Trimming cost V 6 bases and J 4 bases, with 13 bases left between them. The CDR3 contains 12 residues. The source of the sample is a study of blood T cell repertoires in COVID-19. Study details: There were acute and convalescent COVID-19 samples, and they came from the United States, Italy and Spain.

This table comes from immunoSEQ multiplex PCR, and its TCRdb copy is limited to in-frame clones, with some not included. The table has about 150,000 clones, 80% to 90% seen once. The sample was peripheral blood. This sequence was found in a woman aged 55-75 years with active COVID-19. The genes are TRBV30 and TRBJ2-7; perhaps TRBD2 as D (5 bases). The CDR3 nucleotides read TGTGCCTGTTCAACGGGGATTTACGAGCAGTACTTC. Amino acid sequence: CACSTGIYEQYF.